This TCR beta chain was sequenced in a study of patients and donors after allogeneic stem cell transplantation (dated by TCRdb to the early 2020s). The germline ends are 19 bases apart after V is trimmed by 3 bases and J by 10 bases. The cysteine opens and the phenylalanine closes a CDR3 of 15 amino acids. This entry keeps only the CDR3 DNA: 45 bases, framed from base 1. This clonotype was detected a few times. Its antigen target is currently unknown. Base qualities were left out, and no much larger clone turns up one base away. Libraries were prepared through RT-PCR. TCRdb shows the sequencer as NextSeq 550. Through fastp at Q25 and MiXCR, TCRdb rebuilt clones from the public reads, retaining in-frame beta chains. Entries are consolidated by CDR3 protein sequence, retaining the most common genes and DNA. This sample gives about a million distinct CDR3 sequences in total; under 20% of them show up just once. Roughly 6.4% of the sample is held by the ten biggest clonotypes.

This clonotype originated in a human donor who was either an allogeneic HSCT recipient or a stem cell or donor lymphocyte infusion donor (not recorded which). It is not recorded whose cells these are; they may come from a transplant donor. This chain joins TRBV12-3 or TRBV12-4 to TRBJ2-1; a tentative D call is TRBD2 (6 bases match). The sequencing sample was made of blood, either unsorted or a sorted T cell fraction (not recorded which). The DNA sequence is as follows: TGTGCCAGCAGTTTCTCATCCGGGACTCCCAGAGAGCAGTTCTTC. This yields the protein CASSFSSGTPREQFF.